The 15 T cell receptor beta chains below were found in one sample sequenced in a study of T cell responses to AZD1222 COVID-19 vaccine. Method: immunoSEQ multiplex PCR; TCRdb's copy keeps in-frame clones and lacks some. The profile shows 20,000 to 30,000 clones, 88% of them singletons. The input for sequencing was peripheral blood, taken 28 days after the second AZD1222 dose. The origin of the receptors is an adult who received the AZD1222 COVID-19 vaccine.

The J gene is TRBJ2-3, the V gene TRBV4-1; a weak D match, TRBD2 (6 bases). CDR1 and CDR2 (germline): MGHRA, YSYEKL. The CDR3 spans 14 residues. Trimming pared 0 bases from V and 6 bases from J, leaving 10 bases between. In DNA form, the CDR3 reads TGCGCCAGCAGCCAAGATTCAGGGAGGGATACGCAGTATTTT. Amino acid sequence: CASSQDSGRDTQYF.

The chain employs TRBV7-2 and TRBJ2-5; 8 nucleotides match TRBD2. V lost 2 bases and J lost 5; bases outside the gene matches: 7. The CDR3 length is 15 residues. The germline CDR1 and CDR2 sequences are SGHTA and FQGNSA. CDR3 protein: CASSLPGGALETQYF. The DNA for the CDR3 is TGTGCCAGCAGCTTACCCGGGGGGGCCTTGGAGACCCAGTACTTC. The full variable domain, with the rest looked up from reference TRBV7-2 and TRBJ2-5, is GAGVSQSPSNKVTEKGKDVELRCDPISGHTALYWYRQSLGQGLEFLIYFQGNSAPDKSGLPSDRFSAERTGGSVSTLTIQRTQQEDSAVYLCASSLPGGALETQYFGPGTRLLVL.

The chain employs TRBV4-3 and TRBJ1-3; D is unclear. Trimming took 3 bases from V and 4 from J, leaving 16 bases between them. Germline V gene data show CDR1 as LGHNA and CDR2 as YSLEER. The CDR3 runs to 16 residues. CDR3 sequence reads: CASSQDILSQGNTIYF. The DNA of the CDR3 is TGCGCCAGCAGCCAGGATATACTTTCTCAGGGAAACACCATATATTTT.

J is TRBJ1-4 and V is TRBV18; weak D call: TRBD1 (5 bases). Germline V lookup: CDR1 KGHSH, CDR2 LQKENI. The CDR3 loop spans 14 amino acids. The germline V and J ends were trimmed by 3 bases and 6 bases, with 11 bases remaining between them. The CDR3 protein is CASSPRGTDEKLFF. In nucleotides, the CDR3 is TGTGCCAGCTCACCGCGGGGGACGGATGAAAAACTGTTTTTT. The whole variable domain, remainder taken from reference TRBV18 and TRBJ1-4, is NAGVMQNPRHLVRRRGQEARLRCSPMKGHSHVYWYRQLPEEGLKFMVYLQKENIIDESGMPKERFSAEFPKEGPSILRIQQVVRGDSAAYFCASSPRGTDEKLFFGSGTQLSVL.

V and J are TRBV9 and TRBJ2-5; D is uncertain. This CDR3 contains 13 residues. Trimming shortened V by 2 bases and J by 3 bases, and 8 bases separated the two germline ends. Germline values: CDR1 SGDLS, CDR2 YYNGEE. The CDR3 spells CASSVTVKETQYF. The CDR3 coding sequence is TGTGCCAGCAGCGTCACAGTCAAAGAGACCCAGTACTTC.

This sequence joins TRBV5-6 and TRBJ2-2, with 7 bases that match TRBD1. This CDR3 spans 15 amino acids. The germline gives CDR1 SGHDT, CDR2 YYEEEE. The trim removed 0 bases at V and 2 bases at J, leaving 1 base unmatched. The CDR3, as DNA: TGTGCCAGCAGCTTGGGAGGGGGCAACACCGGGGAGCTGTTTTTT. Translation gives CASSLGGGNTGELFF.

The CDR3 sequence is CATSRDLGRETEAFF. The CDR3 DNA reads as TGTGCCACCAGCAGAGATCTGGGGAGGGAGACTGAAGCTTTCTTT. V and J are TRBV15 and TRBJ1-1; D is uncertain. CDR1 and CDR2 (germline): LNHNV, YYDKDF (reference sequence). CDR3 length: 15 amino acids. Trimming left V 0 bases short and J 5 bases short, with 13 bases between.

The chain carries TRBV28 and TRBJ1-4; 8 nucleotides align to TRBD1. The CDR3 extends over 15 amino acids. Germline CDR1 is MDHEN and CDR2 is SYDVKM. After removal of 6 bases from V and 9 bases from J, the junction contained 12 bases not matched to a gene. CDR3 DNA: TGTGCCAGCAGGTTTTACGGACAGGGAACGCAAAAACTGTTTTTT. Translated: CASRFYGQGTQKLFF.

The genes are TRBV9 and TRBJ2-5; D possibly corresponds to TRBD2 (5 bases). V lost 3 bases to trimming and J lost 7 bases, with 13 bases between them. The CDR3 is 13 amino acids. CDR1 is SGDLS and CDR2 is YYNGEE in the germline V gene. CDR3 nucleotide sequence: TGTGCCAGCAGCGGGACTTTCGGCGGGACCCAGTACTTC. This translates into CASSGTFGGTQYF.

The V and J genes are TRBV9 and TRBJ1-6; D unclear. The CDR3 runs 14 residues. Germline V gene sequence: CDR1 SGDLS, CDR2 YYNGEE. The ends were cut back, 4 bases at V and 7 bases at J, with 12 bases in the middle. As DNA, the CDR3 is TGTGCCAGCAGCCCAAGTGGGGTGAATTCACCCCTCCACTTT. Its translation is CASSPSGVNSPLHF.

The chain has TRBV5-4 and TRBJ1-2; TRBD1 agrees at 10 bases. CDR1 is SGHNT and CDR2 is YYREEE in the germline V gene (reference sequence). The length of the CDR3 is 13 residues. Germline trimming cut 2 bases from V and 7 bases from J; bases unmatched to any gene: 2. This CDR3 reads CASSFDRGLGYTF. The CDR3 bases are TGTGCCAGCAGCTTCGACAGGGGGCTTGGCTACACCTTC.

The chain is built from TRBV3-1 (or the pseudogene TRBV3-2) and TRBJ1-1; D might be TRBD1 (6 bases). V dropped 1 base and J dropped 6 bases, with 15 bases sitting between them. The CDR3 totals 15 residues. Germline assignment: CDR1 LGHDT and CDR2 YNNKEL (reference sequence). The CDR3 DNA follows: TGTGCCAGCAGCCAAGTCCAGGGGATGGGAGCTGAAGCTTTCTTT. Residues: CASSQVQGMGAEAFF.

This chain's CDR3 is CASSLGTSAFNEQFF. In nucleotides, the CDR3 is TGCGCCAGCAGCCTCGGGACTAGCGCGTTCAATGAGCAGTTCTTC. The chain recombines TRBV5-1 with TRBJ2-1; 10 bases match TRBD2. The CDR3 loop spans 15 amino acids. CDR1 is SGHRS, CDR2 YFSETQ, per germline. V lost 4 bases to trimming and J lost 6 bases; unmatched junction nucleotides: 7.

J is TRBJ1-2 and V is TRBV10-3; D possibly corresponds to TRBD1 (6 bases). The CDR3 runs 16 residues. Trimming removed 3 bases from V and 2 bases from J, with 16 bases in between. Looked up from germline, CDR1 is ENHRY and CDR2 is SYGVKD. DNA of the CDR3: TGTGCCATCAGTGACCGAGGAGGGGGTCGGAACTATGGCTACACCTTC. Translated, it gives CAISDRGGGRNYGYTF.

CDR3 nucleotides: TGTGCCAGCAGCTTATATGGCACAGCACTAGGTGCTAATGAAAAACTGTTTTTT. It encodes CASSLYGTALGANEKLFF. The chain couples TRBV11-2 to TRBJ1-4; D unclear. CDR1 and CDR2 from the germline V gene are SGHAT and FQNNGV. Trimming pared 2 bases from V and 3 bases from J, leaving 19 bases between. CDR3 length equals 18 residues.